Shown below are 5 T cell receptor beta chains from a single sample sequenced in a study of blood T cell repertoires in COVID-19 (dated by TCRdb to 2020 to 2022). Library method: the immunoSEQ multiplex PCR assay. TCRdb carries this immuneACCESS record with in-frame sequences only. Its versions omit some clonotypes, under half of them owing to an unresolved V gene in the studies checked, with the rest unexplained. The table for this sample lists some 140,000 clones; roughly nine tenths of them were counted only once. Approximately 0.55% of the sample belongs to the ten largest clones. Sample: peripheral blood. Source of these receptors: a middle-aged man with acute or convalescent COVID-19.

In its sample, this clone was seen a few times. This rearrangement joins TRBV30 to TRBJ1-4, with D unclear. Germline assignment: CDR1 GTSNPN and CDR2 SVGIG (reference sequence). The CDR3 covers 11 residues. The CDR3 sequence: CTGATNEKLFF. CDR3 nucleotide sequence: TGTACTGGAGCAACTAATGAAAAACTGTTTTTT.

V is TRBV7-2 and J is TRBJ2-1; 9 positions agree with TRBD2. The V and J ends lost 1 base and 3 bases, in that order; junction bases with no gene match: 4. Germline values: CDR1 SGHTA, CDR2 FQGNSA. The CDR3 has 16 amino acids. DNA for the CDR3: TGTGCCAGCAGCTTAGATAGCGGGGGACACTACAATGAGCAGTTCTTC. Protein: CASSLDSGGHYNEQFF. The complete variable domain, with remaining parts taken from reference TRBV7-2 and TRBJ2-1, reads GAGVSQSPSNKVTEKGKDVELRCDPISGHTALYWYRQSLGQGLEFLIYFQGNSAPDKSGLPSDRFSAERTGGSVSTLTIQRTQQEDSAVYLCASSLDSGGHYNEQFFGPGTRLTVL.

This chain joins TRBV18 and TRBJ2-3; TRBD1 matches 7 bases. The CDR3 loop spans 16 amino acids. V lost 2 bases, J lost 1 base, and 6 bases stayed unmatched. CDR1 and CDR2 from the germline V gene are KGHSH and LQKENI. CDR3 DNA: TGTGCCAGCTCACCATTACGCGGACAGGGCACAGATACGCAGTATTTT. Translating it yields CASSPLRGQGTDTQYF.

V usage is TRBV28 and J usage is TRBJ2-1; TRBD1 matches 9 bases. V trimming: 7 bases; J trimming: 9 bases; junction bases outside the gene matches: 7. This CDR3 spans 13 amino acids. Per germline, CDR1 MDHEN and CDR2 SYDVKM. The CDR3 coding sequence is TGTGCCAGCATTTTGACAGGGGGAGGTGAGCAGTTCTTC. It yields the protein CASILTGGGEQFF.

V usage is TRBV2 and J usage is TRBJ1-3; the D gene is possibly TRBD1 (5 bases). CDR3 length: 15 amino acids. CDR1 and CDR2 from the germline V gene are SNHLY and FYNNEI. V was clipped by 1 base and J by 3 bases, with 10 bases between them. CDR3 sequence: CASSEVGGGGNTIYF. CDR3 nucleotides: TGTGCCAGCAGTGAAGTTGGGGGAGGTGGAAACACCATATATTTT.